A single T cell receptor (beta chain) is shown here with its context. The record originates from a study of OX40 agonist ivuxolimab in advanced cancers. With 3 bases clipped from V and 0 bases from J, the junction kept 2 bases outside the gene matches. CDR1 and CDR2 from the germline V gene are SQVTM and ANQGSEA. This CDR3 has 13 amino acids. Profiling relied on immunoSEQ multiplex PCR, and the TCRdb table lists in-frame clones only, not all of them. In the table there are fewer than 90,000 clones, about nine tenths of which are singletons. V usage is TRBV29-1 and J usage is TRBJ2-7; 7 bases fit TRBD2. The receptor was isolated from an adult with an advanced solid tumor such as melanoma, head and neck, liver or kidney cancer. The material sequenced was CD4+ or CD8+ T cells sorted from blood, taken in a trial of the OX40 agonist ivuxolimab. The CDR3 spells CSVDGRTSYEQYF. CDR3 nucleotide sequence: TGCAGCGTTGACGGGAGGACCTCCTACGAGCAGTACTTC.